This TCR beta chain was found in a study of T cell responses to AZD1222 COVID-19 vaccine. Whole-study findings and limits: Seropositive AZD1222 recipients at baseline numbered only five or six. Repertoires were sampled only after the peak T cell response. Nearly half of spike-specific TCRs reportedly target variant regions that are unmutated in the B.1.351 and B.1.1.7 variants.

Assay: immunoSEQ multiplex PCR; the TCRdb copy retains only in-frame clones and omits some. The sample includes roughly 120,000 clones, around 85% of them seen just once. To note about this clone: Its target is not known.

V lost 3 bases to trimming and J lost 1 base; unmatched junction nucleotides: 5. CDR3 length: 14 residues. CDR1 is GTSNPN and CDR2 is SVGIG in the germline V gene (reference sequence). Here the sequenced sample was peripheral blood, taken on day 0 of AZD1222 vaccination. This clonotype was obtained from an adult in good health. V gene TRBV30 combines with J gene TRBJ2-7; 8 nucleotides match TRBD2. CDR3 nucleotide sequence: TGTGCCTGGAGATCCAGCGGGGGATCCTACGAGCAGTACTTC. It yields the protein CAWRSSGGSYEQYF.